One TCR beta chain is described in this entry. Antigen unknown. TCRdb re-called the RT-PCR reads with MiXCR, one entry per CDR3 protein. The sample comprises hundreds of thousands of distinct CDR3 sequences, approximately 15% of which are singletons, and approximately 10% rests with the top ten. The sample originates from a study of response to subunit inactivated influenza vaccine. Study-level results: Few new T cells, the authors suggested, are recruited by each seasonal influenza vaccination.

CDR3 length: 16 amino acids. The V and J ends lost 3 bases and 1 base, in that order; junction bases with no gene match: 5. J is TRBJ2-4 and V is TRBV12-3 or TRBV12-4, with 8 positions matching TRBD2. The receptor was derived from a man aged 50 to 59 who received an inactivated influenza vaccine. The sequencing used PBMCs from blood, collected 11 to 12 days after vaccination. The CDR3 DNA sequence: TGTGCCAGCAGTTTCCTCGGGAGGGGGGCCAAAAACATTCAGTACTTC. As protein: CASSFLGRGAKNIQYF.